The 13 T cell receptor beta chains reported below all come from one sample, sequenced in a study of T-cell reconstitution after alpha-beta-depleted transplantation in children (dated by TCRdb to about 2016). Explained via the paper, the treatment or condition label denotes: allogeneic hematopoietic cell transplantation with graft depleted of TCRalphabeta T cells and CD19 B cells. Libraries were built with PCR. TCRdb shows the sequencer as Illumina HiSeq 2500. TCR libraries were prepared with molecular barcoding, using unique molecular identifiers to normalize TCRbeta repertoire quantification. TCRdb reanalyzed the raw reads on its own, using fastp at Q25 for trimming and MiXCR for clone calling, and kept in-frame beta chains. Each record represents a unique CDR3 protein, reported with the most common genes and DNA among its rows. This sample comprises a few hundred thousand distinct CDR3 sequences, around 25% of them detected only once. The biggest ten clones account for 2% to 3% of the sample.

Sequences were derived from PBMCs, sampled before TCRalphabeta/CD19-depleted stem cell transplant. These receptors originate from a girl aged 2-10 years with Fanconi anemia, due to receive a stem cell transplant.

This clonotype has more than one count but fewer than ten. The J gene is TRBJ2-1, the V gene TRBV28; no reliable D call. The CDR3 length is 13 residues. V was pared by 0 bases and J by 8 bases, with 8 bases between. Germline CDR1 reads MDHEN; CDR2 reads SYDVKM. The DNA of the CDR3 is TGTGCCAGCAGTTTATGGGCATCATATGAGCAGTTCTTC. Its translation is CASSLWASYEQFF.

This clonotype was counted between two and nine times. In DNA, the CDR3 is TGTGCCAGCAGCTTTTTTCAGGCATCGCCTGGGGCCAACGTCCTGACTTTC. Protein sequence: CASSFFQASPGANVLTF. This sequence joins TRBV5-6 and TRBJ2-6; no reliable D call. The CDR3 has 17 residues. Germline V gene data show CDR1 as SGHDT and CDR2 as YYEEEE. Trimming took off 2 bases at V and 2 bases at J, with 14 bases between the two ends.

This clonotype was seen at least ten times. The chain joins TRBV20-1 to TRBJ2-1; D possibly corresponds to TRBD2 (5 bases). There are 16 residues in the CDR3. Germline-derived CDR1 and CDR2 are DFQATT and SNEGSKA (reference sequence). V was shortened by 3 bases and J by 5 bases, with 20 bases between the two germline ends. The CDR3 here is CSARTTRRARHNEQFF. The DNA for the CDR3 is TGCAGTGCTAGGACTACTAGAAGGGCCCGACACAATGAGCAGTTCTTC.

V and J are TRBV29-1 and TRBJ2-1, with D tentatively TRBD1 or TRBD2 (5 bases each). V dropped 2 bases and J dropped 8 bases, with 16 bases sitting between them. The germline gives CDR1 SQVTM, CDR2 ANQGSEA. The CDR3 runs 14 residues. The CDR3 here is CSVEPGRGGDEQFF. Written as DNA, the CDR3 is TGCAGCGTTGAACCGGGAAGGGGTGGGGATGAGCAGTTCTTC.

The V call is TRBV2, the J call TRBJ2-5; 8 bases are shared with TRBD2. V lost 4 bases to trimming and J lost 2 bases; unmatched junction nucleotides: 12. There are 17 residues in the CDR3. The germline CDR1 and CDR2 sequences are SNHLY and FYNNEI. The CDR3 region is CASSVLRTGGRQETQYF. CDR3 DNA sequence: TGTGCCAGCAGTGTGCTAAGGACGGGGGGGCGGCAAGAGACCCAGTACTTC.

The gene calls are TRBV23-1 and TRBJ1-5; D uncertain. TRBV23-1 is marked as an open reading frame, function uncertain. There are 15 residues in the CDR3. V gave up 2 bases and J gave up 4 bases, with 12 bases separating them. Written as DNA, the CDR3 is TGCGCCAGCAGTCAACGGTGGGGTGGGAATCAGCCCCAGCATTTT. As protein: CASSQRWGGNQPQHF.

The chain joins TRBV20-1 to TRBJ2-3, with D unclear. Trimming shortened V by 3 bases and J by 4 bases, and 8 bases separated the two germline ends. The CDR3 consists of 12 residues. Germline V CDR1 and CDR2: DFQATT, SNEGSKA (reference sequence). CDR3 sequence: CSARGLADTQYF. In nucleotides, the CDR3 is TGCAGTGCTAGGGGGTTGGCAGATACGCAGTATTTT.

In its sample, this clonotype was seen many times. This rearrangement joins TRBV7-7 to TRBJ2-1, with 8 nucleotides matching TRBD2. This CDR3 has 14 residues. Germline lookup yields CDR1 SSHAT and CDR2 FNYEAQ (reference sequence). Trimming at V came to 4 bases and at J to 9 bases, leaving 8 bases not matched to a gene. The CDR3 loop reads CASSSGTRDIEQFF. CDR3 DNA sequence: TGTGCCAGCAGCTCCGGGACTAGAGACATTGAGCAGTTCTTC.

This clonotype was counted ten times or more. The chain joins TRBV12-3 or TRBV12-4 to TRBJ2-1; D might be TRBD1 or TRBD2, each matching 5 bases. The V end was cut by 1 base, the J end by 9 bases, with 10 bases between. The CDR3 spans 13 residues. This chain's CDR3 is CASSLESGTEQFF. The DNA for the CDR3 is TGTGCCAGCAGTTTAGAGTCGGGGACTGAGCAGTTCTTC.

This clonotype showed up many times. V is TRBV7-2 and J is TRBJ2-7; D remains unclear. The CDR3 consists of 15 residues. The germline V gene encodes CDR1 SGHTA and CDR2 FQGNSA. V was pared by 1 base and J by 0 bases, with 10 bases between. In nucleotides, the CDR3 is TGTGCCAGCAGCTTAGAAGGGCAATTCTCCTACGAGCAGTACTTC. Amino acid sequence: CASSLEGQFSYEQYF.

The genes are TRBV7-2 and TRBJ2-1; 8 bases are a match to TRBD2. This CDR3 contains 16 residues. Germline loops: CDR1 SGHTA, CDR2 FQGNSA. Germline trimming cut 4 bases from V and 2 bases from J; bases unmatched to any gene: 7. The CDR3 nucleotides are TGTGCCAGCAGCTCGTCCAGCGGGGGTCCCTACAATGAGCAGTTCTTC. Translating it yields CASSSSSGGPYNEQFF.

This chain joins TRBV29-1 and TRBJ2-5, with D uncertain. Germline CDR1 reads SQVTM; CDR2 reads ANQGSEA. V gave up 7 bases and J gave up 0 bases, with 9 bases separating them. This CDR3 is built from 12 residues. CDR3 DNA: TGCAGCGCAGTTCGGAACCAAGAGACCCAGTACTTC. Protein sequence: CSAVRNQETQYF.

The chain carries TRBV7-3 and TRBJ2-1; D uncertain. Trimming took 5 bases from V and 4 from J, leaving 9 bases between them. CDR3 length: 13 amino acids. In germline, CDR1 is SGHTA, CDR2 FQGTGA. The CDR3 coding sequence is TGTGCCAGCAGCCAAACCACATACAATGAGCAGTTCTTC. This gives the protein CASSQTTYNEQFF.